The sequence of this T cell receptor beta chain was determined in a study of cytomegalovirus exposure and HLA in healthy donors. Study results and caveats: The number of N-insertions in an Asian-associated ancestry cluster was reportedly below the roughly 670-donor mean in a later analysis. Per a later analysis, HLA-associated TCR beta chains showed more clonal expansion than other, equally common TCR beta chains. 16,951 TCR beta sequences were associated with HLA alleles at 0.05 false discovery rate in a later analysis.

PCR used 60 Vbeta primers and 13 Jbeta primers. Here immunoSEQ multiplex PCR was the method, and the copy in TCRdb shows in-frame clones only, minus some. This sample has about 160,000 clones, with around three quarters found just once. This CDR3 contains 14 residues. The V end was cut by 2 bases, the J end by 0 bases, with 8 bases between. Looked up from germline, CDR1 is SGHTA and CDR2 is FQGNSA. These donors, healthy bone marrow donors, were studied. As concerns this clone: Its antigen is as yet unknown.

The sequence derives from a man aged 40-50 years in good health and CMV-seronegative. The specimen sequenced was PBMCs. This rearrangement joins TRBV7-2 to TRBJ2-7; perhaps TRBD1 as D (5 bases). The CDR3 DNA reads as TGTGCCAGCAGCTTAACAGGCCTCTCCTACGAGCAGTACTTC. It encodes CASSLTGLSYEQYF.